Listed here are 12 T cell receptor beta chains from one sample, sequenced in a study of blood T cells in healthy people across ages. Primed by a sample-barcoded 5' primer and a J-beta primer mix, a second PCR proceeded for about 7 to 11 cycles. MiXCR, applied by TCRdb to the 5' RACE reads, yields one record per CDR3 protein. The sample includes roughly 1,500,000 distinct CDR3 sequences, about 35% of them seen just once. Input material: blood. These receptors were collected from a woman under 40 in good health.

This clonotype was seen only a few times. The rearrangement links TRBV24-1 to TRBJ2-7, with TRBD2 identical over 13 bases. CDR1 and CDR2 (germline): KGHDR, SFDVKD. With 2 bases clipped from V and 3 bases from J, the junction kept 3 bases outside the gene matches. The CDR3 is made up of 16 amino acids. Written as DNA, the CDR3 is TGTGCCACCAGTGATTCCCGACTAGCGGGAGGCTACGAGCAGTACTTC. It specifies CATSDSRLAGGYEQYF.

Worth noting for this clonotype: The junction and the germline gene differ at one end; a read error may be behind it. This chain links TRBV27 with TRBJ2-7; D ambiguous. Germline V gives CDR1 MNHEY, CDR2 SMNVEV (reference sequence). The CDR3 covers 12 residues. The CDR3: CASTDITYGQYF. The CDR3 region has the DNA TGTGCCAGCACCGACATAACCTACGGGCAGTACTTC.

The J gene is TRBJ2-3, the V gene TRBV29-1; weak D call: TRBD2 (6 bases). Germline V lookup: CDR1 SQVTM, CDR2 ANQGSEA. The CDR3 extends over 19 amino acids. V lost 2 bases and J lost 11, with 35 bases in between. The CDR3 spells CSVEYMEGLGLRVGYGQYF. CDR3 bases: TGCAGCGTTGAATACATGGAGGGGCTAGGCCTCCGGGTGGGATACGGGCAGTATTTT.

The chain joins TRBV6-1 to TRBJ2-5; D call uncertain. The CDR3 has 13 amino acids. CDR1 and CDR2 (germline): MNHNS, SASEGT. V lost 3 bases, J lost 7 bases, and 12 bases lay in between. CDR3 nucleotides: TGTGCCAGCAGTGACAATACTGTCGGGACCCAGTACTTC. Translated: CASSDNTVGTQYF.

This clonotype was counted once. The CDR3 reads CASRSTSGEEETQYF. The CDR3 DNA reads as TGTGCCAGCAGATCGACTAGCGGGGAGGAAGAGACCCAGTACTTC. The genes are TRBV2 and TRBJ2-5; 11 positions agree with TRBD2. V was clipped by 6 bases and J by 3 bases; unmatched bases: 6. CDR3 size: 15 residues. Germline lookup yields CDR1 SNHLY and CDR2 FYNNEI.

Points on this clonotype: Since a much larger clone is just one base distant, this may be a read error. This chain connects TRBV4-2 to TRBJ2-7, with a possible D match to TRBD2 (7 bases). The CDR3 loop spans 15 amino acids. Germline-derived CDR1 and CDR2 are LGHNA and YNFKEQ. The CDR3 sequence: CASSPSEGGPETQNF. The DNA of the CDR3 is TGTGCCAGCAGTCCATCCGAGGGGGGGCCGGAGACCCAGAACTTC.

CDR3 region: CATEGAVSTGEYGYTF. The CDR3 DNA reads TGTGCCACCGAGGGTGCGGTGTCGACAGGGGAATATGGCTACACCTTC. The V gene is TRBV28, the J gene TRBJ1-2, with 8 bases lining up with TRBD1. This CDR3 spans 16 amino acids. Germline-derived CDR1 and CDR2 are MDHEN and SYDVKM. The V gene end was trimmed by 10 bases and the J gene end by 5 bases; junction bases not matched to a gene: 18.

This clonotype was counted between two and nine times. The chain uses TRBV28 and TRBJ2-3; 13 positions agree with TRBD2. This CDR3 spans 18 amino acids. CDR1 MDHEN and CDR2 SYDVKM come from the germline V gene. V gave up 5 bases and J gave up 5 bases; unmatched junction bases: 13. CDR3 bases: TGTGCCAGCAGTATCCCAAGAACTAGCGGGAGGGCCGTAGATACGCAGTATTTT. Translated: CASSIPRTSGRAVDTQYF.

Worth noting for this clonotype: With a much larger clone just one base away, this may be a read error. The V and J genes are TRBV6-5 and TRBJ2-7, with D unclear. The V end lost 6 bases, the J end lost 0 bases, and 12 bases lay between the germline ends. The CDR3 loop spans 14 amino acids. Looked up from germline, CDR1 is MNHEY and CDR2 is SVGAGI. The CDR3: CASRARHLSYEQYF. CDR3 in DNA: TGTGCCAGCAGGGCCAGACACCTCTCCTACGAGCAGTACTTC.

This rearrangement joins TRBV29-1 to TRBJ2-7, with D unclear. The CDR3 extends over 13 amino acids. V lost 4 bases, J lost 2 bases, and 12 bases lay in between. The germline gives CDR1 SQVTM, CDR2 ANQGSEA. CDR3 region: CSVGGLLTYEQYF. The CDR3, as DNA: TGCAGCGTTGGTGGGCTACTTACCTACGAGCAGTACTTC.

J is TRBJ1-2 and V is TRBV25-1; D is perhaps TRBD1 (5 bases). The CDR3 is made up of 15 amino acids. Per germline, CDR1 MGHDK and CDR2 SYGVNS. V dropped 2 bases and J dropped 1 base, with 11 bases sitting between them. For the CDR3, the DNA is TGTGCCAGCAGTGAAAGTGGGGGAGTTAACTATGGCTACACCTTC. It yields the protein CASSESGGVNYGYTF.

This clonotype was seen only a few times. The CDR3 loop is CASSGGTNTGELFF. CDR3 coding DNA: TGTGCCAGCAGTGGGGGGACGAACACCGGGGAGCTGTTTTTT. The genes are TRBV27 and TRBJ2-2; D perhaps matches TRBD2 (6 bases). Germline V gene data show CDR1 as MNHEY and CDR2 as SMNVEV (reference sequence). The CDR3 sequence is 14 residues long. V lost 5 bases, J lost 0 bases, and 7 bases lay in between.